Each of the 17 T cell receptor beta chains below was sequenced from the same sample in a study of tumor and adjacent non-tumor tissue in lung cancer. The library came from three nested PCR rounds adapted from ARM-PCR protocols. TCRdb re-called the multiplex PCR reads through MiXCR, storing one row per CDR3 protein. Seen here are 120,000 or so distinct CDR3 sequences, 66% observed once, and the top ten hold 13%. The template was RNA from unsorted bulk tissue. The sequenced material came from lung tumor tissue. These receptors came from a young man with non-small cell lung cancer.

The chain uses TRBV7-3 and TRBJ2-1; D call uncertain. The CDR3 extends over 16 amino acids. Per germline, CDR1 SGHTA and CDR2 FQGTGA. V lost 0 bases, J lost 0 bases, and 9 bases lay in between. CDR3 nucleotide sequence: TGTGCCAGCAGCTTAACTGTGGGTAGCTCCTACAATGAGCAGTTCTTC. The encoded protein is CASSLTVGSSYNEQFF.

On this clonotype: The junction shows a germline mismatch at one end, possibly a read error. This chain uses TRBV12-3 or TRBV12-4 with TRBJ1-1; no definite D call. This CDR3 has 13 amino acids. The CDR3 coding sequence is TGTGCCAGCAGCCCTGGAGGGTACACTGGAGCTTTCTTT. As protein: CASSPGGYTGAFF.

This clonotype was detected only a few times. A much more abundant neighbour one base away suggests this may be a read error. The genes are TRBV4-2 and TRBJ2-2; TRBD1 aligns across 9 bases. With V trimmed by 4 bases and J by 9 bases, 9 bases remained unmatched. The germline gives CDR1 LGHNA, CDR2 YNFKEQ. This CDR3 region has 15 residues. The CDR3 spells CASSLGQGGARELFF. The CDR3 region has the DNA TGTGCCAGCAGCCTGGGACAGGGTGGTGCCAGGGAGCTGTTTTTT.

With respect to this clonotype: This may be a read error, as it is one base from a much larger clone. The chain uses TRBV20-1 and TRBJ1-2, with 7 bases that match TRBD1. Germline assignment: CDR1 DFQATT and CDR2 SNEGSKA (reference sequence). The CDR3 covers 13 residues. In nucleotides, the CDR3 is TGCACTGCTAGAGATTATACGACAGGGTCCTACACCTTC. Translated, it gives CTARDYTTGSYTF.

About this clonotype: Here the CDR3 omits its conserved ending phenylalanine or tryptophan, so a read error is the likely source. This sequence joins TRBV7-9 and TRBJ1-2; D call uncertain. CDR3 size: 11 residues. Germline values: CDR1 SEHNR, CDR2 FQNEAQ (reference sequence). V dropped 3 bases and J dropped 6 bases, with 5 bases sitting between them. CDR3 nucleotide sequence: TGTGCCAGCAGCTTGTCGGATGGCTACACCTTA. It codes for CASSLSDGYTL.

In the case of this clonotype: This may be a read error, as it is one base from a much larger clone. The chain has TRBV5-5 and TRBJ2-3; D unresolved. V lost 5 bases, J lost 2 bases, and 12 bases lay in between. Germline V gives CDR1 SGHKS, CDR2 YYEKEE (reference sequence). CDR3 length equals 14 residues. CDR3 region: CASRGGQFTDTQYF. In nucleotides, the CDR3 is TGTGCCAGCAGAGGCGGCCAGTTCACAGATACGCAGTATTTT.

The chain couples TRBV5-4 to TRBJ1-2, with no clear D. Between the trimmed V and J ends, which lost 4 bases and 8 bases, there was a span of 18 bases. This CDR3 is built from 14 residues. Germline V CDR1 and CDR2: SGHNT, YYREEE (reference sequence). The CDR3 region is CASSRYAEVGGYTF. The CDR3 nucleotides are TGTGCCAGCAGCCGCTACGCGGAAGTCGGGGGCTACACCTTC.

Remarks on this clonotype: A junction end diverges from the germline sequence, so it may reflect a read error. V is TRBV12-3 or TRBV12-4 and J is TRBJ2-3; D is tentatively TRBD1 or TRBD2 (6 bases each). This CDR3 is built from 15 residues. The CDR3 spells CASNKQGLSIDTQYF. Here the CDR3 DNA reads TGTGCCAGCAACAAACAGGGACTTAGCATAGATACGCAGTATTTT.

In this sample, this clonotype turned up once. Its ends do not fully match the called genes, so a read error is possible. This sequence joins TRBV20-1 and TRBJ2-2; weak D call: TRBD2 (6 bases). The CDR3 contains 14 residues. Germline V lookup: CDR1 DFQATT, CDR2 SNEGSKA (reference sequence). The DNA of the CDR3 is TGCAGTGCCCGGGCGGTAGTGGGTGGCGGGGAGCTCTTTTTT. Translated, it gives CSARAVVGGGELFF.

This clonotype showed up just a few times. The junction does not match germline at one end; this may be a read error. The genes are TRBV5-6 and TRBJ2-7; D unclear. CDR1 SGHDT and CDR2 YYEEEE come from the germline V gene. This CDR3 region has 13 residues. CDR3 loop: CANSFAGPYEQYF. The CDR3 nucleotides are TGTGCCAACAGCTTTGCAGGCCCCTACGAGCAGTACTTC.

Note on this clonotype: The germline gene is not matched at one end of the junction; a read error may be the cause. The chain recombines TRBV10-1 with TRBJ2-3; 8 nucleotides align to TRBD2. The CDR3 extends over 18 amino acids. The germline V gene encodes CDR1 WNHNN and CDR2 SYGVQD (reference sequence). The CDR3 DNA reads TGCGCCAGCAGTGGCCTCCGGGGCGGGAGGCTATCCACAGATACACAGTATTTT. As protein: CASSGLRGGRLSTDTQYF.

Remarks on this clonotype: The germline gene is not matched at one end of the junction; a read error may be the cause. The chain combines TRBV7-2 with TRBJ2-5; D possibly corresponds to TRBD2 (6 bases). This CDR3 is built from 14 residues. In germline, CDR1 is SGHTA, CDR2 FQGNSA. The CDR3 DNA sequence: TGTGCCAGCAGCTTACTAGGGACTGGCGGGACCCAATACTTC. It specifies CASSLLGTGGTQYF.

The chain has TRBV20-1 and TRBJ1-2, with 9 positions matching TRBD1. The CDR3 has 12 residues. CDR1 is DFQATT and CDR2 is SNEGSKA in the germline V gene (reference sequence). V trimming: 5 bases; J trimming: 7 bases; junction bases outside the gene matches: 5. Written as DNA, the CDR3 is TGCAGTGCTTACGGGACAGGGATTGGCTACACCTTC. Translation gives CSAYGTGIGYTF.

Concerning this clonotype itself: A single base separates this from a much larger clone, so it may be a read error. This rearrangement joins TRBV12-3 or TRBV12-4 to TRBJ2-7; 7 bases agree with TRBD2. This CDR3 has 13 residues. CDR3 DNA: TGTGCCTGCAGCCCGACGGGGGGATACGAGCAGTACTTC. It specifies CACSPTGGYEQYF.

On this clonotype: This clone may be a read error of a much larger clone one base away. V and J are TRBV12-3 or TRBV12-4 and TRBJ2-4; 7 bases align to TRBD2. With 8 bases clipped from V and 0 bases from J, the junction kept 1 base outside the gene matches. The CDR3 has 13 residues. The CDR3 spells CASGGEAKNIQYF. In nucleotides, the CDR3 is TGTGCCAGCGGGGGGGAAGCCAAAAACATTCAGTACTTC.

This clonotype was counted at least ten times. The gene calls are TRBV28 and TRBJ1-1; 9 nucleotides match TRBD1. Per germline, CDR1 MDHEN and CDR2 SYDVKM. Trimming at V came to 5 bases and at J to 3 bases, leaving 10 bases not matched to a gene. CDR3 size: 16 residues. The CDR3 loop reads CASSVKQGALDTEAFF. CDR3 bases: TGTGCCAGCAGTGTAAAACAGGGGGCCTTGGACACTGAAGCTTTCTTT.

In the case of this clonotype: An end of the junction does not agree with germline; a read error may underlie this. The J gene is TRBJ2-5, the V gene TRBV11-3, with 8 bases identical to TRBD2. The CDR3 contains 15 residues. The germline V gene encodes CDR1 SGHNT and CDR2 YENEEA. CDR3 loop: CASSLEAGEQGTQYF. The CDR3 DNA sequence: TGTGCCAGTAGCTTAGAAGCGGGAGAGCAAGGGACCCAGTACTTC.